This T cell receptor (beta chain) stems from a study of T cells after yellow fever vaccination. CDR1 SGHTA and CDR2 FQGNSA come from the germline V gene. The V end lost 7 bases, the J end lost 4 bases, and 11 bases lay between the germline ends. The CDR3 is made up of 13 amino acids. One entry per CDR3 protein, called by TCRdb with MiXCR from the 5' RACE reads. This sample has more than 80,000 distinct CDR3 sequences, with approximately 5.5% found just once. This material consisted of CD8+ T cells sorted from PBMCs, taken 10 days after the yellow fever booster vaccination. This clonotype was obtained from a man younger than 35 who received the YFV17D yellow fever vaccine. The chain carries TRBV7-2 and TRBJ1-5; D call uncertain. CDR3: CASKQTANQPQHF. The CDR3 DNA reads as TGTGCCAGCAAACAAACAGCGAATCAGCCCCAGCATTTT.